These T cell receptor beta chains were read from a single sample in a study of blood T cell repertoires in COVID-19. Generated by immunoSEQ multiplex PCR, the TCRdb table keeps only in-frame clones and is missing some. The profile shows 150,000 to 200,000 clones, approximately 89% of them singletons. Sequencing input: peripheral blood. The receptor set was obtained from an older man with acute or convalescent COVID-19. The CDR3 runs from the conserved cysteine through the conserved F or W. A D gene is named only where the DNA matches it firmly. The size field is filled for only some rows; it gives once, few, many or a size class.

>NA|TRBV15|NA|TRBJ1-1
TGTGCCACCAGCGACCGGGACATCGGGCGCACTGAAGCTTTCTTT
CATSDRDIGRTEAFF
>TRBD1|TRBV5-1|NA|TRBJ2-2
TGCGCCAGCAGCACGGGACAGGGGGGGGGAGCCGGGGAGCTGTTTTTT
CASSTGQGGGAGELFF
>NA|TRBV30|NA|TRBJ1-3
TGTGCCTGGATCAAGCCGGCTGGAAACACCATATATTTT
CAWIKPAGNTIYF
>TRBD2|TRBV7-2|NA|TRBJ2-1
TGTGCCAGCAGCTTAGCACTAGCGCGAGATGAGCAGTTCTTC
CASSLALARDEQFF
>NA|TRBV9|few|TRBJ1-4
TGTGCCAGCAGCGAGGGGCCCCCTGGACGGCCCTCAACTAATGAAAAACTGTTTTTT
CASSEGPPGRPSTNEKLFF
>TRBD1|TRBV4-1|NA|TRBJ1-4
TGCGCCAGCAGCGCTCAAGACAGGGTAACTAATGAAAAACTGTTTTTT
CASSAQDRVTNEKLFF
>TRBD1|TRBV6-5|NA|TRBJ1-1
TGTGCCAGCAGCTTCGACAGGGCAAACACTGAAGCTTTCTTT
CASSFDRANTEAFF
>NA|TRBV28|NA|TRBJ2-4
TGTGCCAGCTGCTTAGGGGGAGCCAAAAACATTCAGTACTTC
CASCLGGAKNIQYF
>TRBD1|TRBV18|NA|TRBJ2-4
TGTGCCAGCTCACTCCTTCAGGGGGAACTAGCCAAAAACATTCAGTACTTC
CASSLLQGELAKNIQYF
>NA|TRBV28|few|TRBJ1-1
TGTGCCAGCAGTCCTCTACAGTACACTGAAGCTTTCTTT
CASSPLQYTEAFF
>TRBD1|TRBV28|few|TRBJ1-2
TGTGCCAGCAGTCCCTATGCTGCACAGGGGTGGAACTATGGCTACACCTTC
CASSPYAAQGWNYGYTF
>TRBD1|TRBV4-3|NA|TRBJ2-3
TGCGCCAGCAGCCTCAAGTGGACAGGGGTAACAGATACGCAGTATTTT
CASSLKWTGVTDTQYF
>NA|TRBV15|NA|TRBJ2-5
TGTGCCACCAGCACCACCCTCTGGGGAGTGAAGACCCAGTACTTC
CATSTTLWGVKTQYF
>TRBD1|TRBV5-1|NA|TRBJ2-3
TGCGCCAGCAGCCCGGGACAGGTGAGAGATACGCAGTATTTT
CASSPGQVRDTQYF
>NA|TRBV20-1|NA|TRBJ1-1
TGCAGTGCTAGTAAACAGCAGGACACTGAAGCTTTCTTT
CSASKQQDTEAFF
>NA|TRBV4-1|NA|TRBJ2-5
TGCGCCAGCAGCCAATCCCCCACTACCAAGGAGACCCAGTACTTC
CASSQSPTTKETQYF
>NA|TRBV7-3|NA|TRBJ2-1
TGTGCCAGCAGCTTAACGCGGATTGAGGAGCAGTTCTTC
CASSLTRIEEQFF
>NA|TRBV18|NA|TRBJ2-3
TGTGCCAGCTCCCGGAGGGGAGCGGGAGATACGCAGTATTTT
CASSRRGAGDTQYF
>TRBD2|TRBV7-3|NA|TRBJ2-1
TGTGCCAGCAGCCGGAGTCCCAGCGGGAGGGCCGGTGAGCAGTTCTTC
CASSRSPSGRAGEQFF
>TRBD1|TRBV18|NA|TRBJ2-1
TGTGCCAGCTCACCCGGGACAGGGGGTGAGGGTGAGCAGTTCTTC
CASSPGTGGEGEQFF
>NA|TRBV18|NA|TRBJ2-5
TGTGCCAGCTCACCACCTCTTTCAGGGCAAGAGACCCAGTACTTC
CASSPPLSGQETQYF
>NA|TRBV4-1|NA|TRBJ2-7
TGCGCCAGCAGCCCCCGACAGGAATTCTACGAGCAGTACTTC
CASSPRQEFYEQYF
>NA|TRBV7-9|NA|TRBJ2-5
TGTGCCAGCAGCCCCACAAGTCCACGAGAGACCCAGTACTTC
CASSPTSPRETQYF
>TRBD1|TRBV5-4|NA|TRBJ2-4
TGTGCCAGCAGCGGACAGGGGCTTAAAAACATTCAGTACTTC
CASSGQGLKNIQYF
>TRBD1|TRBV6-6|NA|TRBJ2-1
TGTGCCAGCAGACGGACAGGTCCAGAGAATGAGCAGTTCTTC
CASRRTGPENEQFF
>NA|TRBV19|NA|TRBJ2-2
TGTGCCAGTAGTATTCAGGCGACCTACACCGGGGAGCTGTTTTTT
CASSIQATYTGELFF
>NA|TRBV7-2|NA|TRBJ2-1
TGTGCCAGCAGCTTCCGCCTTTGGCGGGATCAGCAGTTCTTC
CASSFRLWRDQQFF
>NA|TRBV7-9|NA|TRBJ1-2
TGTGCCAGCAGCTTAGCATGGACAGAAAACTATGGCTACACCTTC
CASSLAWTENYGYTF
>NA|TRBV4-2|NA|TRBJ2-4
TGTGCCAGCAGCCGGGACCGGGGGTCCCAAAACATTCAGTACTTC
CASSRDRGSQNIQYF
>TRBD1|TRBV27|NA|TRBJ2-7
TGTGCCAGCAGTTTATCTTTCAACAGGGGTGGCGAGCAGTACTTC
CASSLSFNRGGEQYF
>TRBD1|TRBV5-1|NA|TRBJ1-3
TGCGCCAGCAGCTTGGGACAGGGGGCAAACTCTGGAAACACCATATATTTT
CASSLGQGANSGNTIYF
>NA|TRBV30|NA|TRBJ2-2
TGTGCCTGGAGCCGCGGGAACACCGGGGAGCTGTTTTTT
CAWSRGNTGELFF
>TRBD1|TRBV5-1|few|TRBJ1-5
TGCGCCAGCAGCTGGGGGACAGATCAGCCCCAGCATTTT
CASSWGTDQPQHF
>NA|TRBV6-5|NA|TRBJ2-1
TGTGCCAGCAGTTACTCATACTTTGGGGGAGGTGAGCAGTTCTTC
CASSYSYFGGGEQFF
>TRBD1|TRBV2|NA|TRBJ1-1
TGTGCCAGCAGTGATAGGACAGGGGCCACTGAAGCTTTCTTT
CASSDRTGATEAFF
>TRBD2|TRBV11-2|NA|TRBJ2-3
TGTGCCAGCAGCTTAGTTCCTAGCGGGGCCCCAGATACGCAGTATTTT
CASSLVPSGAPDTQYF
>NA|TRBV7-2|NA|TRBJ1-6
TGTGCCAGCAGCCTCCTGGGGGGAGGAATTTCACCCCTCCACTTT
CASSLLGGGISPLHF
>NA|TRBV9|few|TRBJ2-7
TGTGCCAGCAGCGCTTTTCCCGGGACTGAGTCCTACGAGCAGTACTTC
CASSAFPGTESYEQYF
>NA|TRBV7-2|NA|TRBJ2-4
TGTGCCAGCAGCCCGGACAGCCTAGCCAAAAACATTCAGTACTTC
CASSPDSLAKNIQYF
>NA|TRBV18|NA|TRBJ2-1
TGTGCCACCCGTAGCGGACTTTACAATGAGCAGTTCTTC
CATRSGLYNEQFF
>NA|TRBV11-3|NA|TRBJ2-1
TGTGCCACATCCTCCGGCGGAAACTCCTACAATGAGCAGTTCTTC
CATSSGGNSYNEQFF
>NA|TRBV9|NA|TRBJ1-4
TGTGCCAGCAGCCCCCACTACTATTATAATGAAAAACTGTTTTTT
CASSPHYYYNEKLFF
>TRBD1|TRBV27|NA|TRBJ1-1
TGTGCCAGCAGTTTTTACAGGGGCAATGAGGCTGAAGCTTTCTTT
CASSFYRGNEAEAFF
>NA|TRBV2|NA|TRBJ1-1
TGTGCCAGCAGTGGACAGACGAACACTGAAGCTTTCTTT
CASSGQTNTEAFF
>NA|TRBV18|NA|TRBJ1-1
TGTGCCAGCTCACCAAGTCCCGGGACAAGTAACACTGAAGCTTTCTTT
CASSPSPGTSNTEAFF
>NA|TRBV6-2/TRBV6-3|NA|TRBJ2-1
TGTGCCAGCAGTTACGGACTCACGGAGTTCTTC
CASSYGLTEFF
>TRBD2|TRBV7-3|NA|TRBJ2-2
TGTGCCAGCAGCCCGCGACTAGCGATGGACGGGGAGCTGTTTTTT
CASSPRLAMDGELFF
>NA|TRBV6-5|NA|TRBJ2-1
TGTGCCAGCCGGGGAAGCTCGGACAATGAGCAGTTCTTC
CASRGSSDNEQFF
>TRBD1|TRBV19|NA|TRBJ1-5
TGTGCCAGTAGTATTGAGGGACAGGGTAATCAGCCCCAGCATTTT
CASSIEGQGNQPQHF
>TRBD2|TRBV9|NA|TRBJ2-1
TGTGCCAGCACCCGGGGGGGAGGGGAACACAATGAGCAGTTCTTC
CASTRGGGEHNEQFF
>NA|TRBV28|once|TRBJ1-6
TGTGCCAGCAGTTTATTGACCACCGAGGATAATTCACCCCTCCACTTT
CASSLLTTEDNSPLHF
>NA|TRBV30|NA|TRBJ1-3
TGTGCCTGGAGTGTAAAGGGAGGTTCTGGAAACACCATATATTTT
CAWSVKGGSGNTIYF
>TRBD2|TRBV27|NA|TRBJ2-1
TGTGCCAGCAGCGGTAGCGGGAGGGCCTATCTTTATGAGCAGTTCTTC
CASSGSGRAYLYEQFF
>TRBD1|TRBV18|NA|TRBJ1-5
TGTGCCAGCTCACCGGGGCCCGGGACAGGCAATCAGCCCCAGCATTTT
CASSPGPGTGNQPQHF
>TRBD2|TRBV4-2|NA|TRBJ2-5
TGTGCCAGCAGCCAAAGGACTAGCAAAGAGACCCAGTACTTC
CASSQRTSKETQYF
>TRBD1|TRBV5-6|few|TRBJ1-1
TGTGCCAGCAGCTTGGGGGGACAGGCTCCACCGGCTGAAGCTTTCTTT
CASSLGGQAPPAEAFF
>NA|TRBV5-1|NA|TRBJ1-6
TGCGCCAGCAGAGCGAGCTCCTATAATTCACCCCTCCACTTT
CASRASSYNSPLHF
>TRBD1|TRBV20-1|NA|TRBJ2-7
TGCAGGGGGGACAGGGGTGGCGAGCAGTACTTC
CRGDRGGEQYF
>NA|TRBV5-4|NA|TRBJ2-5
TGTGCCAGCAGCTTCGCGAAGGGGGATTCAAAGACCCAGTACTTC
CASSFAKGDSKTQYF